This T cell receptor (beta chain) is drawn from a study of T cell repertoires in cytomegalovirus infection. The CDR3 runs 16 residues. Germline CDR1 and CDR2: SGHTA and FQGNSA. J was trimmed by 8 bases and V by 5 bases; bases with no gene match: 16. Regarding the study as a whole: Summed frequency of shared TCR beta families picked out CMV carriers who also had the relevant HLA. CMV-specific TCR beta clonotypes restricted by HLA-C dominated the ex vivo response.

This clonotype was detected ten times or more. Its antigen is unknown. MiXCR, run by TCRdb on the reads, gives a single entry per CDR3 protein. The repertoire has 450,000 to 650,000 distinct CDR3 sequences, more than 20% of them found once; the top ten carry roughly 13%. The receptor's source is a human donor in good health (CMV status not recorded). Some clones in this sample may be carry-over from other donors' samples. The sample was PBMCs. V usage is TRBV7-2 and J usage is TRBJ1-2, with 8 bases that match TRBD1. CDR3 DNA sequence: TGTGCCAGCAGCCTCCCGGGTCAGGGGGCTGTGGACGGCTACACCTTC. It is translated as CASSLPGQGAVDGYTF.